The clone carrying this T cell receptor (beta chain) was seen only a few times. Its antigen is unidentified. Synthesis of TCR cDNA relied on 5'RACE template switching, which attached a universal primer site and UMIs. TCRdb recomputed calls from the 5' RACE reads with MiXCR, one row per CDR3 protein. The sample has roughly 310,000 distinct CDR3 sequences, roughly 3.5% seen once. The data were taken from a study of T cells after yellow fever vaccination. Study-wide context: SMART-Seq v4 Ultra Low Input served to prepare low-cell-number fractions. General study points: Subsequent booster samples again held most clones from primary vaccination (more than 95% CD4, over 80% CD8).

The CDR3 covers 16 residues. CDR1 is SGHTA and CDR2 is FQGTGA in the germline V gene. The J segment lost 5 bases and the V segment lost 1 base, leaving 8 bases of the junction unmatched. The rearrangement links TRBV7-3 to TRBJ2-1; TRBD2 aligns across 7 bases. This sequence was found in a man in his late teens or twenties who received the YFV17D yellow fever vaccine. The sequenced sample was PBMCs, obtained on the day of the yellow fever booster vaccination. The CDR3 here is CASSLNPGLADNEQFF. The CDR3 DNA reads TGTGCCAGCAGCTTAAACCCAGGGCTAGCGGACAATGAGCAGTTCTTC.